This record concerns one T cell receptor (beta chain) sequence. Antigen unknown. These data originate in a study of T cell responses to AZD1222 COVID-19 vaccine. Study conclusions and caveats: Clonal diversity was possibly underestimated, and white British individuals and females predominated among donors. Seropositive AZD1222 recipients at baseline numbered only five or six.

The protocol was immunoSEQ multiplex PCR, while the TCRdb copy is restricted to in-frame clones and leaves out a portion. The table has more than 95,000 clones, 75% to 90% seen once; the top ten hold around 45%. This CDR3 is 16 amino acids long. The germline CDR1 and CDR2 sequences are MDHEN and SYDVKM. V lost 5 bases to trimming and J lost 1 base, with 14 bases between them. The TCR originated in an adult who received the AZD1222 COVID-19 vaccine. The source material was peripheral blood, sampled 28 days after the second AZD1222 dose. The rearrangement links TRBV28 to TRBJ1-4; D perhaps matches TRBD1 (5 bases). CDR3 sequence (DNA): TGTGCCAGCAGTATACCCGCGGGGGGAACTAATGAAAAACTGTTTTTT. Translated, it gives CASSIPAGGTNEKLFF.